A selection of T cell receptor beta chains follows, all from one sample in a study of radiotherapy plus CTLA-4 blockade in lung cancer. Here immunoSEQ multiplex PCR was the method, and the copy in TCRdb shows in-frame clones only, minus some. The sample lists 95,000 to 150,000 clones; 90% were seen once. Sequenced material: peripheral blood, taken from a patient treated with radiotherapy plus ipilimumab. These receptors were obtained from a human donor with non-small cell lung cancer that progressed on radiotherapy plus ipilimumab. The CDR3 runs from the conserved cysteine through the conserved F or W. Each record gives: J gene, CDR3 length, V gene, CDR3 protein.

>TRBJ2-7|16|TRBV5-5
CASSLVSRGPPYEQYF
>TRBJ1-4|15|TRBV5-1
CASSLVGALNEKLFF
>TRBJ1-2|12|TRBV6-1
CASRRQNYGYTF
>TRBJ2-2|15|TRBV19
CASSTGQERIGELFF
>TRBJ2-7|16|TRBV7-3
CASSPLLAGGKYEQYF
>TRBJ1-3|16|TRBV7-2
CASSLTGLSSGNTIYF
>TRBJ1-4|18|TRBV5-1
CASSPVGQRIFGKEKLFF
>TRBJ1-3|15|TRBV2
CASSDVGATGNTIYF
>TRBJ2-7|19|TRBV2
CASSKDRGVAGVRSYEQYF
>TRBJ1-1|15|TRBV29-1
CSTRGTGARYTEAFF
>TRBJ2-7|16|TRBV14
CASSPTRTGKEREQYF
>TRBJ2-2|17|TRBV5-4
CASSLGGTSGMFGELFF
>TRBJ1-4|14|TRBV5-1
CASSEGGTYEKLFF
>TRBJ2-2|14|TRBV29-1
CSVTDLAGVGELFF
>TRBJ1-1|18|TRBV7-8
CASSLFSVSPNTNTEAFF
>TRBJ2-2|15|TRBV19
CASSSVLWNTGELFF
>TRBJ2-1|14|TRBV5-1
CASQTTSGSNEQFF
>TRBJ1-3|17|TRBV5-1
CASSHGPQGATGNTIYF
>TRBJ1-3|14|TRBV2
CASPQGAEGNTIYF
>TRBJ1-1|15|TRBV5-1
CASSQLRGGNTEAFF
>TRBJ2-5|9|TRBV2
CASWETQYF
>TRBJ2-3|17|TRBV7-9
CASSSMGTRASTDTQYF
>TRBJ2-7|17|TRBV27
CASSLTAPTTGSYEQYF
>TRBJ2-7|17|TRBV11-3
CASSLVDFGTSQNEQYF
>TRBJ2-7|14|TRBV5-5
CASSLLIAPYEQYF
>TRBJ1-5|16|TRBV7-9
CASSLGTGLGNQPQHF
>TRBJ1-5|12|TRBV7-3
CASSFPLSPQHF
>TRBJ1-3|16|TRBV19
CASSMGLITSGNTIYF
>TRBJ2-1|15|TRBV7-9
CASSFLSGRNGEQFF
>TRBJ2-1|15|TRBV5-6
CASTPGLAAHNEQFF
>TRBJ1-1|12|TRBV6-6
CASSSRTAEAFF
>TRBJ2-6|17|TRBV2
CASSFLPDRVGANVLTF
>TRBJ1-2|12|TRBV6-5
CASGQTYEGYTF
>TRBJ2-7|15|TRBV2
CASSSNRGSPYEQYF
>TRBJ2-1|12|TRBV30
CAWSRSYNEQFF
>TRBJ2-3|14|TRBV5-1
CASNRGIGTDTQYF
>TRBJ2-6|15|TRBV2
CASSSQGGGANVLTF
>TRBJ2-3|20|TRBV7-2
CASSLAQGLGGRGGTDTQYF
>TRBJ1-1|19|TRBV12-5
CASGFLKRGGILANTEAFF
>TRBJ2-5|16|TRBV11-2
CASSLTLAQAQETQYF
>TRBJ2-3|17|TRBV5-4
CASSSGVSGGHTDTQYF
>TRBJ1-1|10|TRBV6-1
CASKYTEAFF
>TRBJ2-7|14|TRBV5-1
CASSLAPDYYEQYF
>TRBJ1-5|14|TRBV10-1
CASRGGRSNQPQHF
>TRBJ2-7|15|TRBV12-5
CASGLTGFSSYEQYF
>TRBJ2-3|17|TRBV4-1
CASSQVPSSSRGDTQYF
>TRBJ1-2|16|TRBV18
CASSEAQGAYNYGYTF
>TRBJ2-2|15|TRBV25-1
CASSAWTGNTGELFF
>TRBJ2-1|16|TRBV5-1
CASSPGLAGYLDEQFF
>TRBJ1-5|12|TRBV12-5
CARPRKGGSGVF
>TRBJ2-5|10|TRBV2
CASSIETQYF
>TRBJ1-3|17|TRBV4-2
CASSQTGTGLSGNTIYF
>TRBJ2-7|16|TRBV2
CASSVQQGRGAYEQYF
>TRBJ2-7|17|TRBV5-6
CASSSTSGGTLAYEQYF
>TRBJ2-7|17|TRBV5-1
CASSEGTSSRRSYEQYF
>TRBJ2-1|11|TRBV7-2
CASRSQGEQFF
>TRBJ1-1|13|TRBV27
CASSSTTGLTAFF
>TRBJ2-7|15|TRBV18
CASSPGTSGSYEQYF